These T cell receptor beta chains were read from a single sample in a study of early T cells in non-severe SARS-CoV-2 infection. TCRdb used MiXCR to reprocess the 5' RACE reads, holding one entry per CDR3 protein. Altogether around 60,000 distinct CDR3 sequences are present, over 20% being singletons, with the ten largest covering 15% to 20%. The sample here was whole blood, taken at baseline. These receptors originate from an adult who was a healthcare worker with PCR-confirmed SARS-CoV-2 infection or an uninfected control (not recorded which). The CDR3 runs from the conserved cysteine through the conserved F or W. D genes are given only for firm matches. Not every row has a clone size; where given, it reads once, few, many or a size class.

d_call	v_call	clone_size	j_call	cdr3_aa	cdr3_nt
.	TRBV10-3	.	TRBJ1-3	CAISANLGNTIYF	TGTGCCATCTCGGCGAATCTAGGAAACACCATATATTTT
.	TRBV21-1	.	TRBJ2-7	CASSKDMGQGKLFCSYEQYF	TGTGCCAGCAGCAAAGATATGGGACAGGGTAAACTCTTCTGCTCCTACGAGCAGTACTTC
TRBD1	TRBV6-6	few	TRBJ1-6	CASRSDRENSPLHF	TGTGCCAGCAGATCCGACAGGGAGAATTCACCCCTCCACTTT
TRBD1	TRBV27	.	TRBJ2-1	CASRPTARGNEQFF	TGTGCCAGCAGACCCACGGCCAGGGGGAATGAGCAGTTCTTC
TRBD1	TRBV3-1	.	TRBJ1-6	CASSPRQGDSPLHF	TGTGCCAGCAGCCCCCGACAGGGAGATTCACCCCTCCACTTT
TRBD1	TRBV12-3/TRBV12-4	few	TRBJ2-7	CASSAGQEAREQYF	TGTGCCAGCAGTGCAGGACAGGAGGCTCGGGAGCAGTACTTC
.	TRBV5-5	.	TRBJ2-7	CASSPPGGTYEQYF	TGTGCCAGCAGCCCGCCAGGAGGTACCTACGAGCAGTACTTC
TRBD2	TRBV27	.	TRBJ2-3	CASSATERGGYTDTQYF	TGTGCCAGCAGTGCCACAGAGCGGGGGGGCTACACAGATACGCAGTATTTT
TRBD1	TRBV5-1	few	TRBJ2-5	CASSVGQVQETQYF	TGCGCCAGCAGCGTCGGACAGGTGCAAGAGACCCAGTACTTC
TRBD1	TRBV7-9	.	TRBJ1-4	CASSLWTGNEKLFF	TGTGCCAGCAGCCTTTGGACAGGCAATGAAAAACTGTTTTTT
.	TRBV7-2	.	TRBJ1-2	CASSLQFGGYYGYTF	TGTGCCAGCAGCTTACAGTTTGGGGGGTACTATGGCTACACCTTC
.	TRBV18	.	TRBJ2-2	CASSLQGSPAGELFF	TGTGCCAGCTCACTCCAAGGTAGCCCGGCCGGGGAGCTGTTTTTT
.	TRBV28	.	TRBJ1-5	CASKIPGQPQHF	TGTGCCAGCAAAATACCCGGCCAGCCCCAGCATTTT
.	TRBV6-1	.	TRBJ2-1	CASWGLGINNEQFF	TGTGCCAGCTGGGGGCTAGGGATAAACAATGAGCAGTTCTTC
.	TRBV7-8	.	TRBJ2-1	CASVRTPSYNEQFF	TGTGCCAGTGTAAGGACTCCCTCCTACAATGAGCAGTTCTTC
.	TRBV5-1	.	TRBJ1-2	CPSSWGAGSYGYTF	TGCCCCAGCAGCTGGGGAGCAGGGAGCTATGGCTACACCTTC
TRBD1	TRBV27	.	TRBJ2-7	CASSRQGEYEQYF	TGTGCCAGCAGCCGACAGGGGGAGTACGAGCAGTACTTC
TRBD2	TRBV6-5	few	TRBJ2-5	CASRHTSGGVGQYF	TGTGCCAGCAGGCATACTAGCGGGGGGGTTGGCCAGTACTTC
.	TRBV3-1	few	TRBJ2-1	CASSQVGPIQFF	TGTGCCAGCAGCCAAGTCGGTCCCATCCAGTTCTTC
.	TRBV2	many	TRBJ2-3	CASSSTGWTQYF	TGTGCCAGCAGTTCTACAGGGTGGACGCAGTATTTT
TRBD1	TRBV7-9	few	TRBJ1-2	CASSVGQGRGYTF	TGTGCCAGCAGCGTGGGACAGGGCAGAGGCTACACCTTC
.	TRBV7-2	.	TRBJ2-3	CASRIETESDTQYF	TGTGCCAGCAGGATTGAGACAGAGTCAGATACGCAGTATTTT
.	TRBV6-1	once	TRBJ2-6	CASSSTRSGANVLTF	TGTGCCAGCAGTTCGACCCGCTCTGGGGCCAACGTCCTGACTTTC
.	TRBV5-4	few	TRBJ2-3	CASSIRGTDTQYF	TGTGCCAGCAGCATTCGGGGGACAGATACGCAGTATTTT
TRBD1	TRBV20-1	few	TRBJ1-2	CSASNQGAMPIRGYTF	TGCAGTGCTAGTAATCAGGGGGCGATGCCCATACGTGGCTACACCTTC